The rows below give T cell receptor beta chains drawn from one sample of a study of T cells after yellow fever vaccination. TCRdb processed the 5' RACE reads anew with MiXCR; each CDR3 protein has one entry. The profile shows a few hundred thousand distinct CDR3 sequences, roughly 4% of them singletons. The source material was PBMCs, sampled 5 days after the yellow fever booster vaccination. The receptor set was obtained from a man younger than 35 who received the YFV17D yellow fever vaccine. CDR3s include the opening cysteine and the closing phenylalanine or tryptophan. D genes are given only for firm matches. A row's size may be missing; if present it is once, few, many or a size class.

v_gene	abundance	j_gene	d_gene	len	CDR3nt	CDR3aa
TRBV29-1	many	TRBJ2-5	TRBD2	13	TGCAGCGCCACGTCCGGGGGGCAAGAGACCCAGTACTTC	CSATSGGQETQYF
TRBV4-1	.	TRBJ1-2	.	14	TGCGCCAGCAGGACAGAACAGGGAGCCTATGGCTACACCTTC	CASRTEQGAYGYTF
TRBV28	few	TRBJ2-1	TRBD1	14	TGTGCCACCGCTCCGACAGGGCGAGACAATGAGCAGTTCTTC	CATAPTGRDNEQFF
TRBV6-5	few	TRBJ1-5	TRBD1	13	TGTGCCAGCAGTTCCAGGGGGCATCAGCCCCAGCATTTT	CASSSRGHQPQHF
TRBV18	.	TRBJ1-1	.	16	TGTGCCAGCTCACCACCGCGGGTGGGGAGTACCACTGAAGCTTTCTTT	CASSPPRVGSTTEAFF
TRBV7-9	few	TRBJ2-5	TRBD2	17	TGTGCCAGCAGCCCCAGCTCGAGCGGGGGCTTCCAAGAGACCCAGTACTTC	CASSPSSSGGFQETQYF
TRBV7-9	few	TRBJ2-3	.	16	TGTGCCAGCAGCTTGTGGGGGGGCCGGGGCACAGATACGCAGTATTTT	CASSLWGGRGTDTQYF
TRBV20-1	.	TRBJ2-1	.	15	TGCAGTGCATTAGTTGGGGGGCGAGCCTACAATGAGCAGTTCTTC	CSALVGGRAYNEQFF
TRBV6-2/TRBV6-3	few	TRBJ1-1	.	15	TGTGCCAGCAGTTATCGGGTCGGATTGAACACTGAAGCTTTCTTT	CASSYRVGLNTEAFF
TRBV6-6	.	TRBJ2-1	TRBD2	16	TGTGCCAGCCTGACTAGCGGTACGTTCTCCTACAATGAGCAGTTCTTC	CASLTSGTFSYNEQFF
TRBV19	few	TRBJ1-5	.	14	TGTGCCAGTAGGGAAATACAGGGCCATCAGCCCCAGCATTTT	CASREIQGHQPQHF